The 19 T cell receptor beta chains below all came from one sample that was sequenced in a study of blood T cell repertoires in COVID-19. TCRdb's table, derived via immunoSEQ multiplex PCR, lists solely in-frame clones and lacks some. The sample lists roughly 180,000 clones; about 82% were seen once. Sequences were obtained from PBMCs or T cells enriched from blood (not recorded which). These receptors were collected from a woman younger than 45 who had recovered from COVID-19.

This chain joins TRBV6-1 and TRBJ2-7, with a weak D call TRBD1 (5 bases). Per the germline V gene, CDR1 is MNHNS and CDR2 is SASEGT. The CDR3 is 13 residues long. V was cut by 5 bases and J by 7 bases, with 15 bases left in between. This CDR3 is CASSLTALAEQYF. Here the CDR3 DNA reads TGTGCCAGCAGTTTGACAGCTTTGGCTGAGCAGTACTTC.

The rearrangement links TRBV4-1 to TRBJ2-3; D is perhaps TRBD2 (6 bases). The CDR3 loop spans 15 amino acids. CDR1 is MGHRA and CDR2 is YSYEKL in the germline V gene. Deletions cut 1 base from V and 1 base from J, with 9 bases between. The CDR3 spells CASSQGSSGTDTQYF. For the CDR3, the DNA is TGCGCCAGCAGCCAAGGGTCTAGCGGCACAGATACGCAGTATTTT.

J is TRBJ2-1 and V is TRBV4-2; D gene uncertain. The germline V gene encodes CDR1 LGHNA and CDR2 YNFKEQ. V was trimmed by 0 bases and J by 6 bases, leaving 9 bases between them. CDR3 length: 14 residues. The CDR3 bases are TGTGCCAGCAGCCAAGATAGATTCCGCAATGAGCAGTTCTTC. Encoded protein: CASSQDRFRNEQFF.

CDR3 loop: CASSPQGALNTEAFF. The CDR3 DNA sequence: TGTGCCAGCAGCCCACAGGGGGCGTTAAATACTGAAGCTTTCTTT. The chain recombines TRBV3-1 (or the pseudogene TRBV3-2) with TRBJ1-1; 9 nucleotides line up with TRBD1. The CDR3 extends over 15 amino acids. CDR1 is LGHDT and CDR2 is YNNKEL in the germline V gene (reference sequence). V lost 4 bases, J lost 5 bases, and 8 bases stayed unmatched.

The chain joins TRBV5-1 to TRBJ2-7; 10 bases are a match to TRBD2. The germline CDR1 and CDR2 sequences are SGHRS and YFSETQ. After removal of 1 base from V and 4 bases from J, the junction contained 2 bases not matched to a gene. CDR3 length: 14 amino acids. CDR3 sequence: CASSLTSGDYEQYF. The CDR3 DNA follows: TGCGCCAGCAGCTTGACTAGCGGGGATTACGAGCAGTACTTC.

In this sample, this clone turned up a few times. The chain combines TRBV5-1 with TRBJ2-7; TRBD2 matches 7 bases. CDR1 and CDR2 from the germline V gene are SGHRS and YFSETQ. The CDR3 sequence is 15 residues long. V was pared by 7 bases and J by 6 bases, with 16 bases of the junction left unmatched. The CDR3 is CASGRGGRGFSEQYF. CDR3 bases: TGCGCCAGCGGGAGGGGCGGGAGAGGATTTAGCGAGCAGTACTTC.

This chain joins TRBV19 and TRBJ1-1; the D is unclear. Trimming took 1 base from V and 1 from J, leaving 4 bases between them. The germline CDR1 and CDR2 sequences are LNHDA and SQIVND (reference sequence). CDR3 length: 13 amino acids. As DNA, the CDR3 is TGTGCCAGTAGTATAGGCGAGAACACTGAAGCTTTCTTT. This sequence encodes CASSIGENTEAFF.

The J gene is TRBJ2-2, the V gene TRBV11-2; TRBD1 might be the D (6 bases). V was cut by 1 base and J by 6 bases, with 15 bases left in between. The CDR3 runs to 16 residues. Germline V CDR1 and CDR2: SGHAT, FQNNGV. This CDR3 is CASSLAEGVGAGELFF. The CDR3 DNA sequence: TGTGCCAGCAGCTTAGCTGAGGGGGTAGGGGCCGGGGAGCTGTTTTTT. The whole variable domain, remainder taken from reference TRBV11-2 and TRBJ2-2, is EAGVAQSPRYKIIEKRQSVAFWCNPISGHATLYWYQQILGQGPKLLIQFQNNGVVDDSQLPKDRFSAERLKGVDSTLKIQPAKLEDSAVYLCASSLAEGVGAGELFFGEGSRLTVL.

The chain is built from TRBV19 and TRBJ1-1; D is perhaps TRBD1 (6 bases). V was pared by 7 bases and J by 8 bases, with 14 bases between. This CDR3 region has 12 residues. CDR1 is LNHDA and CDR2 is SQIVND in the germline V gene (reference sequence). The CDR3 nucleotides are TGTGCCAGTAATGCTGGACAGTTAGAAGCTTTCTTT. As protein: CASNAGQLEAFF.

J is TRBJ2-7 and V is TRBV27; 11 bases line up with TRBD2. The V gene end was trimmed by 5 bases and the J gene end by 1 base; junction bases not matched to a gene: 4. Germline loops: CDR1 MNHEY, CDR2 SMNVEV (reference sequence). The CDR3 loop spans 15 amino acids. The CDR3 loop is CASSLLAGESYEQYF. For the CDR3, the DNA is TGTGCCAGCAGTCTACTAGCGGGAGAGTCCTACGAGCAGTACTTC.

The chain links TRBV18 to TRBJ1-2, with 8 nucleotides matching TRBD1. The germline CDR1 and CDR2 sequences are KGHSH and LQKENI. The CDR3 is 15 amino acids. The ends lost 2 bases at V and 3 bases at J; junction bases unmatched: 5. CDR3 in amino acids: CASSPYGQGDYGYTF. The CDR3 DNA reads as TGTGCCAGCTCACCATACGGACAGGGAGACTATGGCTACACCTTC.

This chain joins TRBV19 and TRBJ1-1; no firm D call. The CDR3 has 16 amino acids. The V and J ends lost 5 bases and 0 bases respectively, with 16 bases between them. CDR1 is LNHDA, CDR2 SQIVND, per germline (reference sequence). The CDR3 bases are TGTGCCAGTAGTGCCCCACCTTACTTATTGAACACTGAAGCTTTCTTT. Translation gives CASSAPPYLLNTEAFF.

J is TRBJ1-5 and V is TRBV18; 11 bases map to TRBD1. The CDR3 runs to 18 residues. Losses at the gene ends were 6 bases for V and 7 bases for J; bases not matched to a gene: 17. Per germline, CDR1 KGHSH and CDR2 LQKENI. In DNA, the CDR3 is TGTGCCAGCTCCCCGTTCGGTCAGGACAGGGGGCAGGGGCAGCCCCAGCATTTT. This translates into CASSPFGQDRGQGQPQHF.

The chain links TRBV6-5 to TRBJ2-7; 11 bases are shared with TRBD2. The CDR3 runs 15 residues. CDR1 and CDR2 (germline): MNHEY, SVGAGI. Trimming cost V 10 bases and J 5 bases; bases outside gene matches: 13. The CDR3 reads CATRGGLAVRDEQYF. DNA of the CDR3: TGTGCCACCCGTGGGGGACTAGCGGTTCGGGACGAGCAGTACTTC.

In DNA, the CDR3 is TGTGCCAGCAGCCTAGGACTAGCGGAGGGGAATGAGCAGTTCTTC. Its translation is CASSLGLAEGNEQFF. This chain uses TRBV7-7 with TRBJ2-1; TRBD2 agrees at 10 bases. Germline assignment: CDR1 SSHAT and CDR2 FNYEAQ (reference sequence). V was pared by 5 bases and J by 7 bases, with 8 bases of the junction left unmatched. The length of the CDR3 is 15 residues. Looking up the rest from reference TRBV7-7 and TRBJ2-1 gives the full variable domain: GAGVSQSPRYKVTKRGQDVTLRCDPISSHATLYWYQQALGQGPEFLTYFNYEAQPDKSGLPSDRFSAERPEGSISTLTIQRTEQRDSAMYRCASSLGLAEGNEQFFGPGTRLTVL.

The chain links TRBV2 to TRBJ1-2, with TRBD1 matching 8 bases. V lost 6 bases, J lost 4 bases, and 7 bases stayed unmatched. Germline CDR1 and CDR2: SNHLY and FYNNEI. The CDR3 loop spans 14 amino acids. CDR3 sequence: CASRLDRGGYGYTF. Here the CDR3 DNA reads TGTGCCAGCAGATTAGACAGGGGAGGCTATGGCTACACCTTC. The whole variable domain, filled in from reference TRBV2 and TRBJ1-2, reads EPEVTQTPSHQVTQMGQEVILRCVPISNHLYFYWYRQILGQKVEFLVSFYNNEISEKSEIFDDQFSVERPDGSNFTLKIRSTKLEDSAMYFCASRLDRGGYGYTFGSGTRLTVV.

This chain joins TRBV2 and TRBJ2-5; 12 bases agree with TRBD1. The CDR3 loop spans 16 amino acids. V lost 3 bases and J lost 5; bases outside the gene matches: 7. The germline V gene encodes CDR1 SNHLY and CDR2 FYNNEI. The CDR3 DNA reads as TGTGCCAGCAGTGACGGGACAGGGGGCTTGGGGGAGACCCAGTACTTC. This sequence encodes CASSDGTGGLGETQYF.

V and J are TRBV14 and TRBJ2-7, with 11 positions matching TRBD1. The CDR3 length is 22 residues. Germline CDR1 reads SGHDN; CDR2 reads FVKESK. Trimming took 1 base from V and 3 from J; bases not matched to a gene: 23. The CDR3 DNA follows: TGTGCCAGCAGCCAAGCCCGCGGCAGGGACAGGGGGACGGAGGCAACGAACTACGAGCAGTACTTC. Residues: CASSQARGRDRGTEATNYEQYF.

V and J are TRBV5-1 and TRBJ2-5; the match to TRBD2 covers 14 bases. This CDR3 is built from 19 residues. Germline V gives CDR1 SGHRS, CDR2 YFSETQ. Trimming removed 5 bases from V and 0 bases from J; junction bases left unmatched: 12. CDR3: CASRNGGGTSGSDQETQYF. As DNA, the CDR3 is TGCGCCAGCAGAAATGGAGGAGGGACTAGCGGGAGTGACCAAGAGACCCAGTACTTC.